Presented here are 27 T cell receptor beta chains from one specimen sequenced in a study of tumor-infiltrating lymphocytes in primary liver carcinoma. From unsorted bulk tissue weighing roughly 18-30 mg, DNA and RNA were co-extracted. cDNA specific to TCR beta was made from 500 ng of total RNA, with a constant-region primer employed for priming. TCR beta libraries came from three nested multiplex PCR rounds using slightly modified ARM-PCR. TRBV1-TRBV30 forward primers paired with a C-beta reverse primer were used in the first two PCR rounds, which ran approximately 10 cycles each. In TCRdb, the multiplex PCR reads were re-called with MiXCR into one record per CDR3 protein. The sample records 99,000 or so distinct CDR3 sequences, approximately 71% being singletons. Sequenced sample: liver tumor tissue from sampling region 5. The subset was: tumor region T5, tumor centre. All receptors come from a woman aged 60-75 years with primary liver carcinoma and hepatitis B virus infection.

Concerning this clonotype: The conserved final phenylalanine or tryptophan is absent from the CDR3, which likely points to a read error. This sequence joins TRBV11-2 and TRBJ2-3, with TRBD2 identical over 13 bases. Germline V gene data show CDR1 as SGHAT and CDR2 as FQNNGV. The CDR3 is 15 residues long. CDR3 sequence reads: CASSLGLAGPDTQYL. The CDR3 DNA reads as TGTGCCAGCAGCTTGGGACTAGCGGGACCAGATACACAGTATCTT.

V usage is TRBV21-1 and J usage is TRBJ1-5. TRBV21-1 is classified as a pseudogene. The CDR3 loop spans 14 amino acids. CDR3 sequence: CASIDALRSQPQHF. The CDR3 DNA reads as TGTGCCAGCATCGACGCGTTAAGGAGTCAGCCCCAGCATTTT.

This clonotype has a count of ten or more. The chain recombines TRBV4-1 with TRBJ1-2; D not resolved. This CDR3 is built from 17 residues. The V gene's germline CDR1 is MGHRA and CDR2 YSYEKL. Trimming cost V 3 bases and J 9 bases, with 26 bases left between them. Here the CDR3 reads CASSQLRLVLVVGSYTF. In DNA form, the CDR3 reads TGCGCCAGCAGCCAGTTGCGGTTGGTCCTAGTCGTGGGGAGCTACACCTTC.

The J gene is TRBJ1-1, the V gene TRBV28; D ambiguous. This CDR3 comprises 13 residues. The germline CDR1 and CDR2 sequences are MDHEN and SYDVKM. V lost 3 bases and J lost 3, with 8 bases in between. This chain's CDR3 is CASSFRGYTEAFF. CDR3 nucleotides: TGTGCCAGCAGTTTCCGAGGTTACACTGAAGCTTTCTTT. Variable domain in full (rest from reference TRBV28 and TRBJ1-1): DVKVTQSSRYLVKRTGEKVFLECVQDMDHENMFWYRQDPGLGLRLIYFSYDVKMKEKGDIPEGYSVSREKKERFSLILESASTNQTSMYLCASSFRGYTEAFFGQGTRLTVV.

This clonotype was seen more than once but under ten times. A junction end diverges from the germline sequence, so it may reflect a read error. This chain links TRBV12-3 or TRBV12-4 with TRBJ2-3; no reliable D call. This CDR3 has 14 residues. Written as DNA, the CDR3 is TGTGTCAGCTGCGTTGCCGGGAGCACAGATACGCAGTATTTT. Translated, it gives CVSCVAGSTDTQYF.

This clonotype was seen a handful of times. The CDR3 coding sequence is TGTGCCAGCAGTTTAGAGGGGATACGGTACGAGCAGTACTTC. As protein: CASSLEGIRYEQYF. This sequence joins TRBV28 and TRBJ2-7; D may match TRBD1 or TRBD2 (5 bases each). The CDR3 is made up of 14 amino acids. CDR1 and CDR2 (germline): MDHEN, SYDVKM. V lost 2 bases and J 4 bases, leaving 12 bases between the germline ends. The full variable domain, in which reference TRBV28 and TRBJ2-7 provide the parts outside the CDR3, is DVKVTQSSRYLVKRTGEKVFLECVQDMDHENMFWYRQDPGLGLRLIYFSYDVKMKEKGDIPEGYSVSREKKERFSLILESASTNQTSMYLCASSLEGIRYEQYFGPGTRLTVT.

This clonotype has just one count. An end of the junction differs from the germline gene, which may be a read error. The CDR3 region has the DNA TGTACTAGTGGTTTTGATAGGGGTTACGAGCAGTACTTC. It specifies CTSGFDRGYEQYF. The chain employs TRBV12-5 and TRBJ2-7; TRBD1 or TRBD2 may be the D gene (5 bases each). The CDR3 loop spans 13 amino acids. Per germline, CDR1 LGHNT and CDR2 FRNRAP.

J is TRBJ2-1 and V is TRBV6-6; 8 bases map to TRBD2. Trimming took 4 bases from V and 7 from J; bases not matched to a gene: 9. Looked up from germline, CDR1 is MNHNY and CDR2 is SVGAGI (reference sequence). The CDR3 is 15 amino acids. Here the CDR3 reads CASSSGLVERNEQFF. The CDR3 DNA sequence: TGTGCCAGCAGTTCGGGACTAGTGGAACGTAATGAGCAGTTCTTC.

CDR3 nucleotide sequence: TGTGCCAGCAGCGGTTCGACCAGCGGGACCGGGGAGCTGTTTTTT. Translating gives CASSGSTSGTGELFF. V is TRBV9 and J is TRBJ2-2; D might be TRBD2 (6 bases). In germline, CDR1 is SGDLS, CDR2 YYNGEE. This CDR3 spans 15 amino acids. Trimming cost V 3 bases and J 5 bases, with 14 bases left between them.

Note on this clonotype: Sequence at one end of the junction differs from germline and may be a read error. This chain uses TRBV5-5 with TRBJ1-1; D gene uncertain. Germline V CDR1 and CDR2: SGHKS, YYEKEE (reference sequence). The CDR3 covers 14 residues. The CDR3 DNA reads TGTGCCAACAGCTTTCCGACAAGGAACACTGAAACTTTCTTT. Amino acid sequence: CANSFPTRNTETFF.

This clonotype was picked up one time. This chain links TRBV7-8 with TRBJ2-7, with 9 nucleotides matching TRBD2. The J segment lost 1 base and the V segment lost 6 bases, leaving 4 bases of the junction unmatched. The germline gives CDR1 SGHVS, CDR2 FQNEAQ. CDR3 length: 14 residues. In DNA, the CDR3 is TGTGCCAGCAGATTGACTAGCGGTTCCTACGAGCAGTACTTC. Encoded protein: CASRLTSGSYEQYF.

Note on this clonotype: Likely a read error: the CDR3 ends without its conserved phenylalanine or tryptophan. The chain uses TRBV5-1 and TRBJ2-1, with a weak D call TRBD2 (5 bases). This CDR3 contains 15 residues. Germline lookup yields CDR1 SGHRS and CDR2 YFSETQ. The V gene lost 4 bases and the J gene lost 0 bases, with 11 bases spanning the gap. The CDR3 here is CASSESGTSYNEQFL. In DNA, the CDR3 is TGCGCCAGCAGCGAATCGGGAACCTCCTACAATGAGCAGTTCCTC.

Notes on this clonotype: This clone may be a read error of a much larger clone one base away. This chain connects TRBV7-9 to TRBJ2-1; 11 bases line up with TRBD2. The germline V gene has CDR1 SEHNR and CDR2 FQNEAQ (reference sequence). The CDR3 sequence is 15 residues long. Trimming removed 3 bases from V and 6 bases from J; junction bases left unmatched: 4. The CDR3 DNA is TGTGCCAGCAGCTTTGGGACTAGCGGAAGCAATGAGCAGTTCTTC. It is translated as CASSFGTSGSNEQFF.

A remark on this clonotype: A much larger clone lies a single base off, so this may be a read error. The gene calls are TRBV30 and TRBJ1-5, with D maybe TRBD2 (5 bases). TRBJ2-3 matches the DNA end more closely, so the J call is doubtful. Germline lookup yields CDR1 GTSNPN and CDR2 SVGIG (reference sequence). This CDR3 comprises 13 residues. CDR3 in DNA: TGTGCCTGGAGTGAATCTAGCAATCAGCCCCAGTATTTT. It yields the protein CAWSESSNQPQYF.

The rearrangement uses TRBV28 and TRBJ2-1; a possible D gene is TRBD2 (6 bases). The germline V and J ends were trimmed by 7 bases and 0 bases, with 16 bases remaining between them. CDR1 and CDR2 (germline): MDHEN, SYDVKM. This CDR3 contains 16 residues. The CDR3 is CASIPVGGSSYNEQFF. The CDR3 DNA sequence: TGTGCCAGCATCCCCGTTGGGGGGAGCTCCTACAATGAGCAGTTCTTC.

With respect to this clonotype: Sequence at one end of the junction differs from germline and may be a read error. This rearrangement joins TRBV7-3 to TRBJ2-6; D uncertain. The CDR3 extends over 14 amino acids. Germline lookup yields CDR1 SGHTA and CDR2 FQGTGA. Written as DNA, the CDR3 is TGTGCCAGCAGCACACGCTCTGGGACCAACGTCCTGACTTTC. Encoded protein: CASSTRSGTNVLTF.

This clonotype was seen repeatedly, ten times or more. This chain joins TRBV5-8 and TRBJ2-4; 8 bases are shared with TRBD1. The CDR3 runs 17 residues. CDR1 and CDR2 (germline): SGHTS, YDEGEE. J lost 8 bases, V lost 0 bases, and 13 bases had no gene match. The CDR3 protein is CASSLDWTGSESYIQYF. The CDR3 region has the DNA TGTGCCAGCAGCTTGGACTGGACAGGGTCAGAGAGTTACATTCAGTACTTC.

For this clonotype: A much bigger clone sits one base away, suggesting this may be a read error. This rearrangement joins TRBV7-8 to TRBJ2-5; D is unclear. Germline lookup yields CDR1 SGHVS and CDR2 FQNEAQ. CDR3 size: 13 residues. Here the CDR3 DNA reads TGTGCCAGCAGCTTAGGTTTGGGCGAGATCCAGTACTTC. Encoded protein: CASSLGLGEIQYF.

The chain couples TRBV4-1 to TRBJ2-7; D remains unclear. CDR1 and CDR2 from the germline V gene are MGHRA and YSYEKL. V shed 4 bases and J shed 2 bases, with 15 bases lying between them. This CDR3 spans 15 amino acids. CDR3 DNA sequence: TGCGCCAGCAGCCTCAACCCCCGGAGCCCCTACGAGCAGTACTTC. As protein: CASSLNPRSPYEQYF.

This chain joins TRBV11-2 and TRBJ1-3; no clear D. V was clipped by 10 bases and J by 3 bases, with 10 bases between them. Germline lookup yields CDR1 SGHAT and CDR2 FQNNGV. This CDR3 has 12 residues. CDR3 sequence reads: CATILGGNTIYF. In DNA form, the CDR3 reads TGTGCCACCATCTTAGGTGGAAACACCATATATTTT.

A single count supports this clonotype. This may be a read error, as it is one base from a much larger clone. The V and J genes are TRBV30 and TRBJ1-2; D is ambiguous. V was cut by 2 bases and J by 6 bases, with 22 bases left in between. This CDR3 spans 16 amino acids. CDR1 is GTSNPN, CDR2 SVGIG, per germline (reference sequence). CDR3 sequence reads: CAWSLWWASNPHGYTF. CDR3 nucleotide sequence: TGTGCCTGGAGTCTTTGGTGGGCCTCTAACCCTCATGGCTACACCTTC.

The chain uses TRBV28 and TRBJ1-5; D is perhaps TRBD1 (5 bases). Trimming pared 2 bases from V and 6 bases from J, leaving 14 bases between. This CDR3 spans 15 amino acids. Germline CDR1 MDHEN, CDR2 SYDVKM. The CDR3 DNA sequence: TGTGCCAGCAGTTTAGGGGGAGCGGGCAGTCAGCCCCAGCATTTT. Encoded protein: CASSLGGAGSQPQHF.

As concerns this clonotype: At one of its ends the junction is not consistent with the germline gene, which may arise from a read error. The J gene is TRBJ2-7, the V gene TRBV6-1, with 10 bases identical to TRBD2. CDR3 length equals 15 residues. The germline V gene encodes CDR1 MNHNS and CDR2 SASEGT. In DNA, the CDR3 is TGTGCCAACAGTGAATCTAGCGGGAGCTCTTACGAGCAGTACTTC. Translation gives CANSESSGSSYEQYF.

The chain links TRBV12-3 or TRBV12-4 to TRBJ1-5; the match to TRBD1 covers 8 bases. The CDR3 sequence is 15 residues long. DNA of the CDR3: TGTGTCGGCAGTTTCCGGGACAGGCCCAATCAGCCCCAGCATTTT. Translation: CVGSFRDRPNQPQHF.

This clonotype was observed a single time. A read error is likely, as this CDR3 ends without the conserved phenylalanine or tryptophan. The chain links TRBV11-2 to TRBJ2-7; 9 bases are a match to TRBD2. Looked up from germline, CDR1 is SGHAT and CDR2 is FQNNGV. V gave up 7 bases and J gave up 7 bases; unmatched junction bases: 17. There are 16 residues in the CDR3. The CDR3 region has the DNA TGTGCCAGCACGACTACTGAGCGGGAGGCAAGGGGGGAGCAGTACTTA. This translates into CASTTTEREARGEQYL.

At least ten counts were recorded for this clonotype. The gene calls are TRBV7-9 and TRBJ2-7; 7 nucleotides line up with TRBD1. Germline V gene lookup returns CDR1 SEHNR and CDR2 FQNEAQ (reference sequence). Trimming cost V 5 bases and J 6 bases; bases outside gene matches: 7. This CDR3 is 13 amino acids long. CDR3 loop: CASSRDSLSEQYF. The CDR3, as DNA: TGTGCCAGCAGCCGGGACAGTCTGTCCGAGCAGTACTTC.

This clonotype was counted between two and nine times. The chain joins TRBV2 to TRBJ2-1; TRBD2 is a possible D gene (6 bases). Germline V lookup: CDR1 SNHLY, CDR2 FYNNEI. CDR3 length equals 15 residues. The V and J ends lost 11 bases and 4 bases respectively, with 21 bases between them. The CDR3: CAGHRDSGLYNEQFF. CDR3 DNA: TGTGCCGGACACCGGGACTCAGGCCTTTACAATGAGCAGTTCTTC.